This T cell receptor (beta chain) was sequenced for a study of somatic reversion in DOCK8 deficiency (dated by TCRdb to the early 2020s). With regard to the full study: The study compared the T cell receptor beta repertoires of three groups: DOCK8-deficient patients, DOCK8-revertant patients and healthy volunteers. The DOCK8-deficient patients included in the study had been described in earlier reports. The study examined how somatic reversion of pathogenic DOCK8 variants changes lymphocyte differentiation and function in DOCK8 deficiency.

The trim is 4 bases for V and 1 base for J, with a gap of 12 bases between the germline ends. The germline V gene yields SGHRS for CDR1 and YFSETQ for CDR2. The CDR3, from cysteine to phenylalanine, totals 14 residues. The CDR3 DNA has 42 bases and is translated from base 1. Library preparation used multiplex PCR. TRB libraries were generated by one-step amplicon PCR from 100 ng genomic DNA using EuroClonality-NGS primers. Sequencing of TRB amplicons was performed on Illumina MiSeq instruments using 2 x 250 bp version 2 chemistry. For the original study's pipeline: IMGT/HighV-QUEST was used for primary TRB sequence analysis and V(D)J annotation. Repertoire diversity and composition were evaluated with VDJtools after removing nonfunctional clones and downsampling for comparisons between samples. Using fastp at Q25 and MiXCR, TCRdb reprocessed the public reads and kept productive beta chains. Entries are consolidated by CDR3 protein sequence, retaining the most common genes and DNA. In this record, the V and J calls reflect TCRdb's handling and not the investigators' own analysis. The sample table holds 2,000 to 3,000 distinct CDR3 sequences, of which roughly 28% were seen once. Of the sample, roughly 9.5% is held by the ten largest clones.

Broad study findings and their caveats: The methods did not specify, sample by sample, whether the source material for each sample was whole blood or PBMCs.

Healthy control blood came from volunteer donors supplied by blood services in Australia and France. For the TCR repertoire analysis, genomic DNA was extracted either from whole blood samples or from PBMCs. With regard to this clonotype: The target of this receptor is not known. Base qualities are not recorded, but no much larger clone differs from it by a single base.

This receptor was taken from a human donor in good health. Sample: peripheral blood. The rearranged segments are TRBV5-1 and TRBJ2-7; the D gene is possibly TRBD1 or TRBD2, each agreeing over 7 bases. The CDR3 protein: CASSAGGGSYEQYF. The DNA is as follows: TGCGCCAGCAGCGCAGGGGGGGGATCCTACGAGCAGTACTTC.